This record concerns one T cell receptor (beta chain) sequence. There are many counts of this clonotype. The clone's antigen remains unknown. It has no much larger one-base neighbor in the sample; base qualities were not kept. What this sample's treatment or condition label stands for: allogeneic hematopoietic cell transplantation with graft depleted of TCRalphabeta T cells and CD19 B cells. Transplant recipients were children who received TCRalphabeta/CD19-depleted allogeneic hematopoietic cell grafts. The library came from PCR. Instrument on record: Illumina HiSeq 2500. Molecular barcoding was employed in the preparation of TCR libraries, with unique molecular identifiers being used to normalize TCRbeta repertoire quantification. TCRdb ran its own pipeline on the public reads, namely fastp trimming at Q25 and MiXCR clone calling, and kept in-frame beta chains. Identical CDR3 protein sequences are pooled into one entry, listed with their most common genes and DNA. In this sample the table shows under 850,000 distinct CDR3 sequences, less than 15% of which occur a single time. Approximately 0.8% of the sample belongs to the ten largest clones.

The data stem from a study of T-cell reconstitution after alpha-beta-depleted transplantation in children (dated by TCRdb to about 2016). Study-wide context: Using TCR repertoire profiling, the study followed T-cell immune reconstitution in a quantitative way in children after TCRalphabeta/CD19-depleted allogeneic hematopoietic cell transplantation. The full study reports these points: The apparently early alphabetaT-cell count recovery about two months after transplant was reportedly dependent on only several hundred rapidly expanded clones derived from non-depleted graft cells. The high TCRbeta diversity at day 60 in some patients was ascribed to recipient T cells and intrathymic progenitors that had survived conditioning. Hyperexpanded clone frequencies declined over subsequent months; after one year, T-cell counts and TCRbeta diversity were mostly attributed to newly produced T cells.

This TCR was recovered from a girl aged 2 to 9 with congenital amegakaryocytic thrombocytopenia, due to receive a stem cell transplant. The material was PBMCs, obtained before TCRalphabeta/CD19-depleted stem cell transplant.

The CDR3 region reads CASSLATGLQETQYF. The nucleotide sequence is given as TGCGCCAGCAGCTTGGCAACAGGCCTCCAAGAGACCCAGTACTTC. The rearrangement joined TRBV5-1 to TRBJ2-5; TRBD1 is possibly the D segment (5 matching bases). Its CDR3 holds 15 amino acids, cysteine through phenylalanine. The only DNA kept is the CDR3, 45 bases in frame from the first base. V gives up 0 bases and J gives up 1 base, and the segment between their germline ends measures 10 bases. From a lookup of the germline V gene, CDR1 and CDR2 are SGHRS and YFSETQ.